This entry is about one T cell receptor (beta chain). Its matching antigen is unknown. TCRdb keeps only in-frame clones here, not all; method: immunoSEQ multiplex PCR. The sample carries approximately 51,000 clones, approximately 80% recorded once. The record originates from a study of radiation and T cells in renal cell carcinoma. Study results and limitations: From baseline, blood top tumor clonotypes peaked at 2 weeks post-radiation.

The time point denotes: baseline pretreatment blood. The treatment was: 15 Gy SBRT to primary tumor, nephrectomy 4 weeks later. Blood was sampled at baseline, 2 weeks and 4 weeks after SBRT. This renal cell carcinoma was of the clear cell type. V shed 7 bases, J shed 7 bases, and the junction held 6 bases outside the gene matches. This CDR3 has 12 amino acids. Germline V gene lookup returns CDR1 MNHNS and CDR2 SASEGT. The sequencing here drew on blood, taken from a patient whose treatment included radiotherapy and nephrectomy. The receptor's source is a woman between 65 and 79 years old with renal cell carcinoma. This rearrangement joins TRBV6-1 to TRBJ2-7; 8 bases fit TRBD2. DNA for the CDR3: TGTGCCAGCAATACTAGCGGAAGGGAGCAGTACTTC. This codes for CASNTSGREQYF.